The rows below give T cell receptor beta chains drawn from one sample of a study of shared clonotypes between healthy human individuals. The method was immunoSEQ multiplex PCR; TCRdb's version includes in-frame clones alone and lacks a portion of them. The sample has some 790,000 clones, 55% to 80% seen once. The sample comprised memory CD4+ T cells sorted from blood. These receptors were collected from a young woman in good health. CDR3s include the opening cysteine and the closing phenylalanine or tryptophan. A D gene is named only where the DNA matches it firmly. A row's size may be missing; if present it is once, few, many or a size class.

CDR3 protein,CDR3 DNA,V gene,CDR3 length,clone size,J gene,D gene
CASASGTSAYEQYF,TGTGCCAGCGCATCCGGGACTAGCGCTTACGAGCAGTACTTC,TRBV6-6,14,-,TRBJ2-7,TRBD2
CASSFQPVYEQYF,TGTGCCAGCAGTTTCCAGCCCGTCTACGAGCAGTACTTC,TRBV28,13,-,TRBJ2-7,-
CAWSPLRADTQYF,TGTGCCTGGAGCCCCCTTCGAGCGGATACGCAGTATTTT,TRBV30,13,-,TRBJ2-3,-
CASSLLRGWRETQYF,TGTGCCAGCTCACTCCTTCGGGGGTGGAGGGAGACCCAGTACTTC,TRBV18,15,few,TRBJ2-5,-
CASRGARGSENIQYF,TGTGCCAGCAGGGGCGCCCGGGGGAGCGAAAACATTCAGTACTTC,TRBV6-5,15,-,TRBJ2-4,-
CASRDGQASYEQYF,TGTGCCAGCAGGGACGGACAGGCCTCCTACGAGCAGTACTTC,TRBV2,14,-,TRBJ2-7,TRBD1
CALDRVRGEKLFF,TGTGCCTTAGACAGGGTCAGAGGTGAAAAACTGTTTTTT,TRBV30,13,-,TRBJ1-4,TRBD1
CASSQRQGAPQPQHF,TGTGCCAGCAGCCAACGGCAGGGGGCTCCTCAGCCCCAGCATTTT,TRBV28,15,-,TRBJ1-5,TRBD1
CASSLGQNTGELFF,TGTGCCAGCAGCTTAGGACAGAATACCGGGGAGCTGTTTTTT,TRBV7-9,14,-,TRBJ2-2,-
CATTNTWPTDTQYF,TGTGCCACCACAAACACGTGGCCCACAGATACGCAGTATTTT,TRBV15,14,-,TRBJ2-3,-
CASIFVPPSTEAFF,TGTGCCAGCATTTTCGTCCCACCGAGCACTGAAGCTTTCTTT,TRBV6-1,14,-,TRBJ1-1,-
CASSPRGGTTGTQYF,TGTGCCAGCTCACCACGGGGAGGGACGACTGGGACCCAGTACTTC,TRBV18,15,-,TRBJ2-5,TRBD2
CSRSAGEVHEQYF,TGCAGCCGTTCCGCGGGAGAGGTCCACGAGCAGTACTTC,TRBV29-1,13,-,TRBJ2-7,TRBD2
CASSIQGLGETQYF,TGTGCCAGCAGCATACAGGGCCTGGGTGAGACCCAGTACTTC,TRBV5-6,14,-,TRBJ2-5,-
CASSIEGRNTEAFF,TGTGCCAGTAGTATAGAGGGCAGGAACACTGAAGCTTTCTTT,TRBV19,14,-,TRBJ1-1,-
CASSQLTTGLFGAFF,TGTGCCAGCAGCCAATTGACGACAGGGCTCTTTGGAGCTTTCTTT,TRBV6-6,15,-,TRBJ1-1,TRBD1
CASSLDWPYYEQYF,TGTGCCAGCAGCTTAGACTGGCCGTACTACGAGCAGTACTTC,TRBV11-2,14,-,TRBJ2-7,-
CSASQGSEAFF,TGCAGTGCATCACAGGGAAGTGAAGCTTTCTTT,TRBV20-1,11,-,TRBJ1-1,-
CASRYTGTSGRGAYEQYF,TGCGCCAGCCGTTATACCGGGACTAGCGGGAGGGGGGCCTACGAGCAGTACTTC,TRBV5-1,18,-,TRBJ2-7,TRBD2
CASSLPGLESSYEQYF,TGTGCCAGCAGCTTGCCGGGACTAGAGAGCTCCTACGAGCAGTACTTC,TRBV5-6,16,-,TRBJ2-7,TRBD2
CASSYGPGETQYF,TGTGCCAGCAGCTACGGTCCCGGGGAGACCCAGTACTTC,TRBV11-2,13,once,TRBJ2-5,-
CASTRTGGSEAFF,TGTGCCAGCACCCGGACAGGGGGCAGTGAAGCTTTCTTT,TRBV11-2,13,-,TRBJ1-1,TRBD1
CASSPLAPRGGETQYF,TGTGCCAGCTCACCACTCGCTCCCAGGGGTGGAGAGACCCAGTACTTC,TRBV18,16,-,TRBJ2-5,-
CASSLEDSLDGYTF,TGTGCCAGCAGTTTGGAGGACTCGCTGGATGGCTACACCTTC,TRBV28,14,-,TRBJ1-2,-
CASSQLDSETQYF,TGTGCCAGCAGTCAACTAGATTCGGAGACCCAGTACTTC,TRBV5-5,13,-,TRBJ2-5,-
CASSFEGAVAYGYTF,TGTGCCAGTAGTTTTGAAGGGGCGGTAGCCTATGGCTACACCTTC,TRBV19,15,-,TRBJ1-2,-
CASSEAAGTNEKLFF,TGTGCCAGCAGTGAAGCTGCGGGGACCAATGAAAAACTGTTTTTT,TRBV6-1,15,-,TRBJ1-4,-
CASSGQVEQFF,TGTGCCAGCAGTGGCCAGGTCGAGCAGTTCTTC,TRBV6-1,11,-,TRBJ2-1,-
CASSPLCEQYF,TGCGCCAGCAGCCCCCTGTGCGAGCAGTACTTC,TRBV23-1,11,few,TRBJ2-7,-
CASSAHDVQAPLHF,TGTGCCAGCAGTGCCCATGACGTTCAGGCACCCCTCCACTTT,TRBV2,14,-,TRBJ1-6,-
CASSLTSTYLNQPQHF,TGTGCCAGCAGCCTTACCTCGACGTACCTCAATCAGCCCCAGCATTTT,TRBV7-8,16,-,TRBJ1-5,-
CASSPLGGQLYNEQFF,TGTGCCAGCTCACCACTCGGAGGACAGCTGTACAATGAGCAGTTCTTC,TRBV18,16,-,TRBJ2-1,-
CASSLGLAGGETQYF,TGCGCCAGCAGCTTGGGGCTAGCAGGTGGAGAGACCCAGTACTTC,TRBV5-1,15,-,TRBJ2-5,-
CASSPRQGVYEQYF,TGTGCCAGCTCACCACGACAGGGGGTCTACGAGCAGTACTTC,TRBV18,14,few,TRBJ2-7,TRBD1
CASIDRGHGSGELFF,TGTGCCAGCATCGACAGGGGACATGGCTCCGGGGAGCTGTTTTTT,TRBV27,15,-,TRBJ2-2,TRBD1
CASSVVPGGSTEAFF,TGTGCCAGCAGCGTAGTACCAGGGGGCAGCACTGAAGCTTTCTTT,TRBV9,15,few,TRBJ1-1,TRBD1
CASRTYRRGPTDTQYF,TGTGCCAGCAGAACCTACCGCCGGGGCCCCACAGATACGCAGTATTTT,TRBV28,16,-,TRBJ2-3,-